The entry below describes one T cell receptor beta chain. Its cognate antigen is unknown. The germline CDR1 and CDR2 sequences are SGHDT and YYEEEE. The CDR3 loop spans 12 amino acids. Trimming removed 3 bases at V and 2 bases at J, with 4 bases between. These data come from a study of siplizumab effects on memory and regulatory T cells. Findings and caveats of the study: Roughly 75-97% of proliferating clones (CD4+ or CD8+) could not be assigned a naive or memory phenotype. For mappable alloreactive CD4+ clones, the mean Treg-derived fraction was around 74% with siplizumab and 26.9% in controls. Fewer alloreactive sequences mapped to unstimulated CD4+ memory cells under siplizumab.

Sequencing was performed with immunoSEQ multiplex PCR; in TCRdb, only in-frame clones are kept and a portion is missing. This sample has 45,000 to 60,000 clones, with more than 85% found just once. The source is a human donor in good health. The chain employs TRBV5-6 and TRBJ2-3; D gene unclear. The sample consisted of naive CD8+ T cells sorted from blood. The CDR3, as DNA: TGTGCCAGCAGCTCCTACACAGATACGCAGTATTTT. Translating gives CASSSYTDTQYF.